The 15 T cell receptor beta chains below were found in one sample sequenced in a study of T-cell reconstitution after alpha-beta-depleted transplantation in children. Unique molecular identifiers were incorporated into the prepared TCRbeta library. Each CDR3 protein gets one entry after TCRdb re-called the PCR reads with MiXCR. The table shows fewer than 550,000 distinct CDR3 sequences, with 11% occurring only once. This sample comprised PBMCs from the stem cell graft donor, obtained from the stem cell graft. The receptors shown here come from a human donor who donated a stem cell graft to a child with acute myeloid leukemia.

The chain links TRBV4-1 to TRBJ2-5; no clear D. Germline V gives CDR1 MGHRA, CDR2 YSYEKL. The V and J ends lost 0 bases and 6 bases respectively, with 5 bases between them. The CDR3 runs to 12 residues. The DNA for the CDR3 is TGCGCCAGCAGCCAAGATAGGAAGACCCAGTACTTC. Protein sequence: CASSQDRKTQYF.

This clonotype was seen a handful of times. This chain links TRBV30 with TRBJ1-1; tentatively, D is TRBD1 (6 bases). The V gene's germline CDR1 is GTSNPN and CDR2 SVGIG (reference sequence). This CDR3 has 10 amino acids. V was clipped by 6 bases and J by 6 bases, with 8 bases between them. The chain's CDR3 is CACGGPEAFF. Here the CDR3 DNA reads TGTGCCTGCGGGGGGCCTGAAGCTTTCTTT.

This clonotype turned up a few times. The chain carries TRBV7-2 and TRBJ2-1; D might be TRBD2 (6 bases). There are 15 residues in the CDR3. The germline V and J ends were trimmed by 5 bases and 10 bases, with 21 bases remaining between them. Germline loops: CDR1 SGHTA, CDR2 FQGNSA. As DNA, the CDR3 is TGTGCCAGCAGCCCCGGGAGCCCCGGTCGGTGGGAGCAGTTCTTC. It is translated as CASSPGSPGRWEQFF.

The chain combines TRBV7-6 with TRBJ2-5; TRBD2 agrees at 7 bases. CDR3 length: 11 amino acids. V shed 1 base and J 13 bases; nucleotides not matched to a gene: 3. The germline V gene encodes CDR1 SGHVS and CDR2 FNYEAQ. The CDR3 DNA reads as TGTGCCAGCAGCTTAGTGGGACTATCGTACTTC. Translating it yields CASSLVGLSYF.

In this sample, this clonotype turned up many times. The V gene is TRBV5-6, the J gene TRBJ2-3; D is undetermined. CDR3 length: 12 residues. The V end lost 2 bases, the J end lost 4 bases, and 5 bases lay between the germline ends. CDR1 and CDR2 (germline): SGHDT, YYEEEE. The CDR3 reads CASSLTADTQYF. CDR3 bases: TGTGCCAGCAGCTTAACTGCAGATACGCAGTATTTT.

There are a few counts of this clonotype. The chain carries TRBV4-2 and TRBJ2-5; 7 nucleotides agree with TRBD1. Trimming cost V 5 bases and J 7 bases; bases outside gene matches: 10. Germline V gives CDR1 LGHNA, CDR2 YNFKEQ. This CDR3 is 14 amino acids long. CDR3 region: CASSAPGQTRTQYF. Here the CDR3 DNA reads TGTGCCAGCAGCGCTCCGGGACAGACACGGACCCAGTACTTC.

In its sample, this clonotype was seen many times. The rearrangement joins TRBV28 to TRBJ2-2; D uncertain. V was pared by 5 bases and J by 4 bases, with 20 bases between. The germline V gene has CDR1 MDHEN and CDR2 SYDVKM. The CDR3 runs 17 residues. The CDR3 spells CASSPPFSSRSTGELFF. The CDR3 nucleotides are TGTGCCAGCAGTCCTCCCTTCTCCTCGCGTAGCACCGGGGAGCTGTTTTTT.

This clonotype came up a few times. The chain couples TRBV5-6 to TRBJ1-4, with 7 nucleotides matching TRBD1. CDR3 length equals 14 residues. The V and J ends lost 5 bases and 2 bases, in that order; junction bases with no gene match: 3. Germline values: CDR1 SGHDT, CDR2 YYEEEE. The CDR3 region has the DNA TGTGCCAGCAGACGACAGGGCACTAATGAAAAACTGTTTTTT. Translated, it gives CASRRQGTNEKLFF.

This clonotype showed up many times. The chain links TRBV7-2 to TRBJ2-1; 7 bases match TRBD2. Germline V gene lookup returns CDR1 SGHTA and CDR2 FQGNSA. V shed 4 bases and J 0 bases; nucleotides not matched to a gene: 3. This CDR3 comprises 15 residues. The CDR3 spells CASSSGLDSYNEQFF. The CDR3 DNA reads TGTGCCAGCAGCTCAGGACTAGACTCCTACAATGAGCAGTTCTTC.

The chain uses TRBV18 and TRBJ1-4, with TRBD1 identical over 8 bases. J was trimmed by 3 bases and V by 5 bases; bases with no gene match: 8. The CDR3 length is 16 residues. Germline V gene sequence: CDR1 KGHSH, CDR2 LQKENI. CDR3 DNA: TGTGCCAGCTCAACCCGAGGACAGGGATCTAATGAAAAACTGTTTTTT. Its protein is CASSTRGQGSNEKLFF. The variable domain in full, completed from reference TRBV18 and TRBJ1-4, reads NAGVMQNPRHLVRRRGQEARLRCSPMKGHSHVYWYRQLPEEGLKFMVYLQKENIIDESGMPKERFSAEFPKEGPSILRIQQVVRGDSAAYFCASSTRGQGSNEKLFFGSGTQLSVL.

At least ten counts were recorded for this clonotype. CDR3 in amino acids: CSASSGGEKLFF. CDR3 nucleotides: TGCAGTGCTAGTTCCGGCGGAGAAAAACTGTTTTTT. V gene TRBV20-1 combines with J gene TRBJ1-4; D is unresolved. V lost 3 bases to trimming and J lost 8 bases, with 10 bases between them. CDR1 and CDR2 (germline): DFQATT, SNEGSKA (reference sequence). CDR3 length: 12 amino acids.

The chain joins TRBV12-3 or TRBV12-4 to TRBJ1-2; D perhaps matches TRBD1 (6 bases). With 3 bases removed from V and 4 bases from J, the gap between germline ends came to 9 bases. The CDR3 runs 13 residues. The CDR3 DNA reads as TGTGCCAGCAGTTTTCAGGGGAGCTATGGCTACACCTTC. It translates to CASSFQGSYGYTF.

This clonotype was seen ten or more times. This chain joins TRBV12-3 or TRBV12-4 and TRBJ2-5; D unresolved. The CDR3 has 13 amino acids. V was clipped by 2 bases and J by 3 bases, with 7 bases between them. CDR3 in DNA: TGTGCCAGCAGTTTAAACCCAGAAGAGACCCAGTACTTC. Translated: CASSLNPEETQYF.

Only a few counts were recorded for this clonotype. The V gene is TRBV5-5, the J gene TRBJ2-5; possibly TRBD2 for D (6 bases). CDR3 length: 15 amino acids. CDR1 and CDR2 from the germline V gene are SGHKS and YYEKEE (reference sequence). The V end was cut by 2 bases, the J end by 1 base, with 12 bases between. The CDR3 bases are TGTGCCAGCAGCTTTAGAGTCGGGGGCCAAGAGACCCAGTACTTC. It encodes CASSFRVGGQETQYF. The full variable domain, its missing parts supplied by reference TRBV5-5 and TRBJ2-5, is DAGVTQSPTHLIKTRGQQVTLRCSPISGHKSVSWYQQVLGQGPQFIFQYYEKEERGRGNFPDRFSARQFPNYSSELNVNALLLGDSALYLCASSFRVGGQETQYFGPGTRLLVL.

The chain uses TRBV20-1 and TRBJ2-7; maybe TRBD2 (6 bases). Trimming left V 7 bases short and J 3 bases short, with 16 bases between. Looked up from germline, CDR1 is DFQATT and CDR2 is SNEGSKA (reference sequence). The CDR3 sequence is 13 residues long. The chain's CDR3 is CSVASTGGYEQYV. In nucleotides, the CDR3 is TGCAGTGTCGCCTCAACCGGGGGCTACGAGCAGTACGTC.